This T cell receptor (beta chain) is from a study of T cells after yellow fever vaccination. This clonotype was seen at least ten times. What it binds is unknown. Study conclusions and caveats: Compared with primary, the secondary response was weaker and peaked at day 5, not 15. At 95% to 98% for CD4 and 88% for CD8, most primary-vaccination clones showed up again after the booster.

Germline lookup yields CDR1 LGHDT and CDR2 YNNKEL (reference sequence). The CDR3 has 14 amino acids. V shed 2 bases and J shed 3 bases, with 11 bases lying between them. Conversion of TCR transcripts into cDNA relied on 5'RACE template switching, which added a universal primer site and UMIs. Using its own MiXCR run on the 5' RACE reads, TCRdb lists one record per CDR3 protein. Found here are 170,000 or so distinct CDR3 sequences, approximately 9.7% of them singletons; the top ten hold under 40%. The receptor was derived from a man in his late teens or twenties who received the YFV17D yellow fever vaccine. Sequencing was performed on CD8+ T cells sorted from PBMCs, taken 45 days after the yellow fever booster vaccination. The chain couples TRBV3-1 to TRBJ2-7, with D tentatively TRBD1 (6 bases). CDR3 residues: CASSQSNRVYEQYF. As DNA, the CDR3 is TGTGCCAGCAGCCAATCCAACAGGGTCTACGAGCAGTACTTC.